The clone carrying this T cell receptor (beta chain) was detected only once. Its antigen is not identified. The length of the CDR3 is 15 residues. Unmatched junction bases numbered 7, after V lost 3 bases and J lost 5 bases. The V gene's germline CDR1 is KGHSH and CDR2 LQKENI. The data belong to a study of cytomegalovirus exposure and HLA in healthy donors. Findings of the study overall: Analyzed later, most CMV-associated TCR beta chains appeared HLA-restricted. An ancestry cluster, one associated with Asian ancestry, reportedly showed fewer N-insertions than the approximately 650-donor mean in a later analysis.

60 Vbeta and 13 Jbeta primers were used in PCR. This table comes from immunoSEQ multiplex PCR, and its TCRdb copy is limited to in-frame clones, with some not included. The sample has 120,000 to 150,000 clones; over 75% are singletons. Sequencing input: PBMCs. This receptor was identified in a woman aged 25-40 years in good health and CMV-seronegative. The V gene is TRBV18, the J gene TRBJ2-3, with TRBD1 matching over 8 bases. CDR3 sequence: CASSPKDRVEDTQYF. CDR3 bases: TGTGCCAGCTCACCCAAGGACAGGGTGGAAGATACGCAGTATTTT. Complete variable domain (other parts from reference TRBV18 and TRBJ2-3): NAGVMQNPRHLVRRRGQEARLRCSPMKGHSHVYWYRQLPEEGLKFMVYLQKENIIDESGMPKERFSAEFPKEGPSILRIQQVVRGDSAAYFCASSPKDRVEDTQYFGPGTRLTVL.